This TCR beta chain was found in a study of blood T cell repertoires in COVID-19 (dated by TCRdb to the early 2020s). At the level of the whole study: Collaborator samples came from the United States, Italy and Spain and covered acute and convalescent phases of COVID-19. The prospective study material was composed of cDNA or gDNA derived from T cells, B-cell-depleted T cells, or PBMCs. Subjects who had been exposed to COVID-19, were actively infected with it, or had recovered from it provided the deeply sampled blood TCRbeta repertoires that made up the dataset. The repertoires were released in a freely available public database intended as a resource for research on the immune response to SARS-CoV-2. Samples came from the ongoing ImmuneRACE study (first 160 participants) plus 1,254 subjects from 6 global collaborators. Nearly every sample came with metadata listing a de-identified subject ID, COVID-19 status, age in years and sex. Where available, HLA class I and class II types were taken from metadata supplied by the sample provider and were not determined by assay-based typing. The study at large found these results: The amount of clinical and demographic metadata varied by source and participant and was provided uncurated.

For CDR1 and CDR2, the germline V gene lists SGHTA and FQGNSA. V is cut back by 5 bases and J by 6 bases, with 4 bases in the junction unmatched. The CDR3 runs 14 amino acids, cysteine and phenylalanine included. Only the CDR3 portion is preserved as DNA: 42 bases, with reading frame beginning at the first base. Enrolling through a virtual design, the prospective study's participants ranged in age from roughly 18 to 90 years and lived across around 25 United States geographic areas. Cohort assignment in the prospective study relied on participant-reported clinical history from a screening survey and a study questionnaire. Recovered participants in ImmuneRACE Cohort 3 were defined by two consecutive negative NP/OP PCR tests, clearance by a healthcare professional, or resolution of symptoms. Mobile phlebotomists in the prospective study collected whole blood, serum and a nasopharyngeal or oropharyngeal swab from every participant. Prospective study participants could optionally give additional blood draws and questionnaires over an approximately two-month period. Before DNA extraction, blood samples from the prospective study were shipped at room temperature or frozen.

To note about this clone: The antigen it binds to is not known. Qualities for individual bases were not recorded, and no much larger clone is one base off.

TCRbeta CDR3 regions were amplified from genomic DNA using the immunoSEQ Assay, a bias-controlled multiplex PCR. As for the authors' bioinformatics: Within the assay, amplification of reference gene primers was used to estimate how many nucleated cells each sample contained. Sequence reads were collapsed and filtered to measure the absolute abundance of every unique TCRbeta CDR3 rearrangement. For each sample, productive Simpson clonality was calculated as the square root of Simpson's diversity index over productive rearrangements. This is the immuneACCESS table as TCRdb keeps it, with only in-frame sequences that have V and J called. A part of the clones is gone; compared with another copy, unresolved V genes explain less than half, and the rest is unexplained. That table is the source of V, J and clone size, and D and trimming were worked out from the DNA. For this sample the table gives roughly 150,000 clones, of which more than 65% were detected only once. Around 18% of the sample belongs to the ten largest clones.

This clonotype originated in a man aged 55-75 years who had recovered from COVID-19. The V and J genes are TRBV7-2 and TRBJ1-2, and TRBD1 aligns with 12 junction nucleotides. The sequencing sample was made of PBMCs or T cells enriched from blood (not recorded which). The DNA sequence reads TGTGCCAGCAGCCGGGACAGGGGGCAGGATGGCTACACCTTC. The resulting protein is CASSRDRGQDGYTF.